Each of the 31 T cell receptor beta chains below was sequenced from the same sample in a study of blood T cell repertoires in COVID-19 (TCRdb year 2020). The library was prepared using the immunoSEQ multiplex PCR assay. The clones in this table, taken by TCRdb from immuneACCESS, are in-frame only. Not every clone is retained; where verified, under half of the shortfall comes from an unresolved V gene, and the cause of the rest is unknown. For this sample there are around 150,000 clones; roughly 82% appear just once. Roughly 6.4% of the sample belongs to the ten largest clones. The sample consisted of peripheral blood. The receptors come from a woman aged 35 to 49 with COVID-19, enrolled during active disease.

V gene TRBV7-8 combines with J gene TRBJ1-5; weak D call: TRBD1 (6 bases). The ends were cut back, 6 bases at V and 1 base at J, with 10 bases in the middle. This CDR3 has 14 residues. Germline assignment: CDR1 SGHVS and CDR2 FQNEAQ. CDR3 DNA: TGTGCCAGCAGGTCAAGGGGGAGCAATCAGCCCCAGCATTTT. Amino acids: CASRSRGSNQPQHF.

The sample holds one count of this clone. This sequence joins TRBV7-2 and TRBJ1-1; TRBD1 might be the D (6 bases). Germline CDR1 reads SGHTA; CDR2 reads FQGNSA. The CDR3 consists of 13 residues. V was clipped by 7 bases and J by 5 bases, with 14 bases between them. For the CDR3, the DNA is TGTGCCAGCAATACACAGGGTCGAACTGAAGCTTTCTTT. This codes for CASNTQGRTEAFF.

The chain combines TRBV7-2 with TRBJ2-1, with TRBD2 as a possible D gene (5 bases). The CDR3 sequence is 15 residues long. CDR1 is SGHTA and CDR2 is FQGNSA in the germline V gene. The germline V and J ends were trimmed by 5 bases and 0 bases, with 11 bases remaining between them. The CDR3 nucleotides are TGTGCCAGCAGCCGTAGCGCTAGCTCCTACAATGAGCAGTTCTTC. Protein sequence: CASSRSASSYNEQFF.

The chain combines TRBV12-5 with TRBJ1-1, with a tentative D call TRBD1 (6 bases). This CDR3 spans 12 amino acids. V dropped 3 bases and J dropped 9 bases, with 11 bases sitting between them. Germline CDR1 LGHNT, CDR2 FRNRAP. The CDR3 DNA is TGTGCTAGTGGTTTTGGGGACATAAAAGCTTTCTTT. Encoded protein: CASGFGDIKAFF.

The chain combines TRBV7-8 with TRBJ1-4, with D tentatively TRBD1 (5 bases). V shed 7 bases and J shed 4 bases, with 16 bases lying between them. Germline V lookup: CDR1 SGHVS, CDR2 FQNEAQ. The CDR3 is 15 amino acids. The CDR3 is CASTFIGGHNEKLFF. As DNA, the CDR3 is TGTGCCAGCACCTTCATCGGGGGTCATAATGAAAAACTGTTTTTT.

As DNA, the CDR3 is TGTGCCAGCAGTTACCGCGACGGGTTTTTTAGGGGCTACACCTTC. It specifies CASSYRDGFFRGYTF. The chain uses TRBV6-5 and TRBJ1-2; the D is unclear. With 2 bases removed from V and 8 bases from J, the gap between germline ends came to 18 bases. CDR3 size: 15 residues. Germline V gene lookup returns CDR1 MNHEY and CDR2 SVGAGI.

CDR3 protein: CASSQGIAGGRKTQYF. Here the CDR3 DNA reads TGTGCCAGCAGCCAAGGAATAGCGGGGGGGCGTAAGACCCAGTACTTC. The V and J genes are TRBV14 and TRBJ2-5; TRBD2 aligns across 11 bases. The CDR3 is 16 amino acids. Germline V lookup: CDR1 SGHDN, CDR2 FVKESK. The V and J ends lost 1 base and 6 bases, in that order; junction bases with no gene match: 7.

The chain carries TRBV4-1 and TRBJ2-3; D gene uncertain. The CDR3 is made up of 16 amino acids. Germline V gives CDR1 MGHRA, CDR2 YSYEKL. V lost 1 base and J lost 4, with 15 bases in between. The CDR3 here is CASSQVHSSSADTQYF. CDR3 coding DNA: TGCGCCAGCAGCCAAGTCCACAGTTCGTCGGCAGATACGCAGTATTTT.

This chain links TRBV28 with TRBJ2-1; 14 nucleotides agree with TRBD2. The V gene end was trimmed by 4 bases and the J gene end by 5 bases; junction bases not matched to a gene: 13. Germline CDR1 reads MDHEN; CDR2 reads SYDVKM. The CDR3 consists of 19 residues. CDR3 amino acids: CASSSPGLAGETSDNEQFF. The CDR3 coding sequence is TGTGCCAGCAGTTCTCCGGGACTAGCGGGAGAAACCTCGGACAATGAGCAGTTCTTC.

This clone has only a few counts. This chain links TRBV30 with TRBJ2-7; D not certain. V lost 2 bases to trimming and J lost 6 bases, with 11 bases between them. The CDR3 spans 12 residues. Germline-derived CDR1 and CDR2 are GTSNPN and SVGIG (reference sequence). CDR3 protein: CAWSSYLAEQYF. Written as DNA, the CDR3 is TGTGCCTGGAGTTCCTACTTAGCCGAGCAGTACTTC.

The J gene is TRBJ1-2, the V gene TRBV9, with TRBD1 identical over 7 bases. The germline V gene has CDR1 SGDLS and CDR2 YYNGEE. This CDR3 has 14 residues. V gave up 4 bases and J gave up 4 bases; unmatched junction bases: 7. The chain's CDR3 is CASSQTGDSYGYTF. CDR3 bases: TGTGCCAGCAGCCAAACAGGGGATAGCTATGGCTACACCTTC. Full variable domain (remainder filled in from reference TRBV9 and TRBJ1-2): DSGVTQTPKHLITATGQRVTLRCSPRSGDLSVYWYQQSLDQGLQFLIQYYNGEERAKGNILERFSAQQFPDLHSELNLSSLELGDSALYFCASSQTGDSYGYTFGSGTRLTVV.

The chain employs TRBV27 and TRBJ2-7; 8 bases match TRBD2. Germline assignment: CDR1 MNHEY and CDR2 SMNVEV (reference sequence). Losses at the gene ends were 6 bases for V and 0 bases for J; bases not matched to a gene: 1. This CDR3 has 13 residues. DNA for the CDR3: TGTGCCAGCAGACTAGCGGCCTCCTACGAGCAGTACTTC. Its protein is CASRLAASYEQYF.

The chain combines TRBV19 with TRBJ2-3; the D is unclear. The germline CDR1 and CDR2 sequences are LNHDA and SQIVND (reference sequence). This CDR3 has 13 amino acids. Between the trimmed V and J ends, which lost 5 bases and 6 bases, there was a span of 12 bases. The CDR3 DNA sequence: TGTGCCAGTAGTCTAAGCATTGAGGATACGCAGTATTTT. Its translation: CASSLSIEDTQYF.

The chain links TRBV28 to TRBJ1-5, with 7 bases matching TRBD1. Germline V CDR1 and CDR2: MDHEN, SYDVKM. Trimming took 5 bases from V and 4 from J; bases not matched to a gene: 5. The CDR3 consists of 14 residues. DNA of the CDR3: TGTGCCAGCAGTCAGGACAGGTTGAATCAGCCCCAGCATTTT. It specifies CASSQDRLNQPQHF.

The J gene is TRBJ2-2, the V gene TRBV18; 13 bases are shared with TRBD2. This CDR3 spans 16 amino acids. Germline values: CDR1 KGHSH, CDR2 LQKENI. V was clipped by 8 bases and J by 0 bases; unmatched bases: 3. In nucleotides, the CDR3 is TGTGCCAGCCGTACTAGCGGGAGGGCGAACACCGGGGAGCTGTTTTTT. It translates to CASRTSGRANTGELFF.

This chain connects TRBV5-1 to TRBJ2-7; 9 nucleotides match TRBD1. The CDR3 spans 17 residues. V dropped 4 bases and J dropped 0; count of bases not matched to a gene: 11. Germline CDR1 reads SGHRS; CDR2 reads YFSETQ. The CDR3 here is CASSPAGTGYGSYEQYF. Here the CDR3 DNA reads TGCGCCAGCAGCCCAGCCGGGACAGGGTATGGCTCCTACGAGCAGTACTTC.

This clone has a single count. J is TRBJ2-7 and V is TRBV7-8; D remains unclear. Germline V gene sequence: CDR1 SGHVS, CDR2 FQNEAQ. V was trimmed by 1 base and J by 5 bases, leaving 12 bases between them. The CDR3 covers 14 residues. The CDR3, as DNA: TGTGCCAGCAGCTTAGAGGCGGCCAGTCACGAGCAGTACTTC. This sequence encodes CASSLEAASHEQYF.

V and J are TRBV11-2 and TRBJ2-7; unclear D gene. This CDR3 has 16 residues. Trimming stripped 6 bases from V and 0 bases from J, with 18 bases between. From germline, CDR1 is SGHAT and CDR2 FQNNGV. CDR3 nucleotide sequence: TGTGCCAGCAGGCCGAGTACGTCTTCAATCTCCTACGAGCAGTACTTC. Translated: CASRPSTSSISYEQYF.

This clone showed up just a few times. V usage is TRBV18 and J usage is TRBJ2-3; TRBD1 matches 8 bases. This CDR3 is 14 amino acids long. CDR1 KGHSH and CDR2 LQKENI come from the germline V gene. The V and J ends lost 3 bases and 4 bases, in that order; junction bases with no gene match: 3. CDR3 amino acids: CASSPDREADTQYF. For the CDR3, the DNA is TGTGCCAGCTCACCGGACAGGGAGGCAGATACGCAGTATTTT. The whole variable domain, remainder taken from reference TRBV18 and TRBJ2-3, is NAGVMQNPRHLVRRRGQEARLRCSPMKGHSHVYWYRQLPEEGLKFMVYLQKENIIDESGMPKERFSAEFPKEGPSILRIQQVVRGDSAAYFCASSPDREADTQYFGPGTRLTVL.

The V call is TRBV7-6, the J call TRBJ2-7, with 7 bases fitting TRBD2. Trimming at V came to 1 base and at J to 0 bases, leaving 9 bases not matched to a gene. Looked up from germline, CDR1 is SGHVS and CDR2 is FNYEAQ. The CDR3 sequence is 17 residues long. CDR3 DNA sequence: TGTGCCAGCAGCTTAGGGGTGGGGCGGGGGAGCTCCTACGAGCAGTACTTC. Protein sequence: CASSLGVGRGSSYEQYF. Full variable domain (rest looked up from reference TRBV7-6 and TRBJ2-7): GAGVSQSPRYKVTKRGQDVALRCDPISGHVSLYWYRQALGQGPEFLTYFNYEAQQDKSGLPNDRFSAERPEGSISTLTIQRTEQRDSAMYRCASSLGVGRGSSYEQYFGPGTRLTVT.

There are a few counts of this clone. This chain joins TRBV6-2 or TRBV6-3 and TRBJ2-2; no firm D call. Germline V gene data show CDR1 as MNHEY and CDR2 as SVGEGT. The V and J ends lost 0 bases and 0 bases respectively, with 11 bases between them. The length of the CDR3 is 17 residues. CDR3 region: CASSYSTTSPNTGELFF. The CDR3, as DNA: TGTGCCAGCAGTTACTCTACGACTTCCCCGAACACCGGGGAGCTGTTTTTT.

The chain recombines TRBV18 with TRBJ2-3; a weak D match, TRBD1 (5 bases). The CDR3 runs to 17 residues. V lost 2 bases to trimming and J lost 2 bases, with 17 bases between them. Germline CDR1 KGHSH, CDR2 LQKENI. CDR3 DNA sequence: TGTGCCAGCTCACCAATTGCTGGTGGCAGGGACACAGATACGCAGTATTTT. It specifies CASSPIAGGRDTDTQYF.

The chain is built from TRBV28 and TRBJ1-6; 10 positions agree with TRBD1. The CDR3 loop spans 15 amino acids. Germline V gene lookup returns CDR1 MDHEN and CDR2 SYDVKM. The V gene end was trimmed by 6 bases and the J gene end by 9 bases; junction bases not matched to a gene: 8. The CDR3 DNA sequence: TGTGCCAGCAGACCCGGGACAGGGGCGGGTTCACCCCTCCACTTT. It codes for CASRPGTGAGSPLHF. The full variable domain, its missing parts supplied by reference TRBV28 and TRBJ1-6, is DVKVTQSSRYLVKRTGEKVFLECVQDMDHENMFWYRQDPGLGLRLIYFSYDVKMKEKGDIPEGYSVSREKKERFSLILESASTNQTSMYLCASRPGTGAGSPLHFGNGTRLTVT.

The CDR3 bases are TGTGCCAGCAGCCCCCGCGGGGGAGACATTCAGTACTTC. As protein: CASSPRGGDIQYF. The J gene is TRBJ2-4, the V gene TRBV13; 7 positions agree with TRBD2. Germline V gene data show CDR1 as PRHDT and CDR2 as FYEKMQ (reference sequence). The ends lost 5 bases at V and 8 bases at J; junction bases unmatched: 6. The length of the CDR3 is 13 residues.

This clone was recorded only once. V and J are TRBV25-1 and TRBJ2-7; 10 bases agree with TRBD1. CDR1 MGHDK and CDR2 SYGVNS come from the germline V gene. The CDR3 contains 15 residues. The ends lost 7 bases at V and 3 bases at J; junction bases unmatched: 9. The CDR3 sequence: CASMALGTGDYEQYF. The CDR3 DNA follows: TGTGCCAGCATGGCCTTGGGGACAGGGGACTACGAGCAGTACTTC.

This clone was counted between two and nine times. The chain joins TRBV7-8 to TRBJ2-7; 7 nucleotides agree with TRBD1. The V gene's germline CDR1 is SGHVS and CDR2 FQNEAQ. This CDR3 has 15 amino acids. Losses at the gene ends were 1 base for V and 1 base for J; bases not matched to a gene: 4. The CDR3 loop reads CASSLGPDRSYEQYF. The CDR3 DNA reads as TGTGCCAGCAGCTTAGGACCGGACAGGTCCTACGAGCAGTACTTC.

The chain uses TRBV4-2 and TRBJ2-5; 9 bases are a match to TRBD2. V lost 1 base and J lost 5; bases outside the gene matches: 11. In germline, CDR1 is LGHNA, CDR2 YNFKEQ. This CDR3 region has 17 residues. The CDR3 nucleotides are TGTGCCAGCAGCCAAGTCGGGGCGGGAGGGCCCCAGGAGACCCAGTACTTC. Translation gives CASSQVGAGGPQETQYF.

The chain couples TRBV10-3 to TRBJ1-3, with 7 bases that match TRBD1. This CDR3 has 16 residues. V lost 6 bases, J lost 0 bases, and 8 bases stayed unmatched. Germline loops: CDR1 ENHRY, CDR2 SYGVKD. CDR3 amino acids: CAIRETGINSGNTIYF. CDR3 sequence (DNA): TGTGCCATCAGGGAGACAGGGATTAACTCTGGAAACACCATATATTTT.

The CDR3 spells CAWTRDTNTEAFF. The DNA for the CDR3 is TGTGCCTGGACTCGGGACACGAACACTGAAGCTTTCTTT. V is TRBV30 and J is TRBJ1-1, with D possibly TRBD1 on 6 matching bases. V shed 4 bases and J shed 1 base, with 10 bases lying between them. Germline CDR1 is GTSNPN and CDR2 is SVGIG (reference sequence). The CDR3 covers 13 residues.

This clone was observed a handful of times. CDR3 amino acids: CASSPGQGRTFF. CDR3 DNA sequence: TGTGCCAGCAGCCCCGGCCAGGGCAGGACTTTCTTT. The chain links TRBV28 to TRBJ1-1; tentative D call: TRBD1 (5 bases). From germline, CDR1 is MDHEN and CDR2 SYDVKM. This CDR3 is 12 amino acids long. Between the trimmed V and J ends, which lost 6 bases and 12 bases, there was a span of 17 bases.

The V gene is TRBV2, the J gene TRBJ1-5; TRBD1 might be the D (6 bases). Trimming stripped 7 bases from V and 7 bases from J, with 14 bases between. Per germline, CDR1 SNHLY and CDR2 FYNNEI. The CDR3 is 13 amino acids. CDR3 protein: CASNRDTQQPQHF. The CDR3 DNA is TGTGCCAGCAACCGGGACACACAGCAGCCCCAGCATTTT. Combining the CDR3 with reference TRBV2 and TRBJ1-5 gives the whole variable domain EPEVTQTPSHQVTQMGQEVILRCVPISNHLYFYWYRQILGQKVEFLVSFYNNEISEKSEIFDDQFSVERPDGSNFTLKIRSTKLEDSAMYFCASNRDTQQPQHFGDGTRLSIL.